These T cell receptor beta chains were read from a single sample in a study of blood T cell repertoires in COVID-19. Libraries were prepared by immunoSEQ multiplex PCR; TCRdb keeps only in-frame clonotypes and omits some of them. The sample comprises about 120,000 clones, roughly nine tenths of which are singletons, and approximately 7.7% rests with the top ten. Sequences were obtained from peripheral blood. The receptors were gathered from a human donor in a cohort sampled during active COVID-19. Each CDR3 is given with its conserved first and last residue. D genes are given only for firm matches. For some rows the clone size is stated as once, few or many, or as a class when expanded; others skip it.

d_call j_call clone_size v_call cdr3_nt cdr3_aa
. TRBJ2-1 . TRBV24-1 TGTGCCACCAGTGACGGGACTGGTAGCAACAATGAGCAGTTCTTC CATSDGTGSNNEQFF
TRBD2 TRBJ2-3 . TRBV19 TGTGCCAGTACCCTCAACTCAGCGGGAATGAGTACAGATACGCAGTATTTT CASTLNSAGMSTDTQYF
. TRBJ2-7 . TRBV28 TGTGCCAGCAGTTTATCGGCAGGGGTTAGGTACGAGCAGTACTTC CASSLSAGVRYEQYF
. TRBJ1-3 . TRBV18 TGTGCCAGCTCCACCTTCGGGGATGGAAACACCATATATTTT CASSTFGDGNTIYF
. TRBJ2-1 . TRBV12-3/TRBV12-4 TGTGCCAGCAGTTTAGCGAATGGCCGGCAGTTCTTC CASSLANGRQFF
TRBD1 TRBJ1-2 . TRBV5-1 TGCGCCAGCAGCGCAAACCGGGACAGGGGGTACACCTTC CASSANRDRGYTF
TRBD1 TRBJ1-2 . TRBV19 TGTGCCAGTAGTGCCCGGACAGGGGAGTTCGGCTACACCTTC CASSARTGEFGYTF
. TRBJ1-6 . TRBV30 TGTGCCTGGAGTTCATCCAGGGTTGGGGTTGAATTCCCCCTCCACTTT CAWSSSRVGVEFPLHF
TRBD2 TRBJ2-1 . TRBV11-3 TGTGCCAGCAGCTTAGATCTATTGGCGGGGGTCTACAATGAGCAGTTCTTC CASSLDLLAGVYNEQFF
. TRBJ2-5 . TRBV7-2 TGTGCCAGCAGCTTAGGGGTCGAGCGGCAAGAGACCCAGTACTTC CASSLGVERQETQYF
TRBD2 TRBJ2-7 . TRBV19 TGTGCCAAAAGGAGGGGCGGGGGGCACTTCTTCTACGAGCAGTACTTC CAKRRGGGHFFYEQYF
TRBD1 TRBJ1-2 . TRBV30 TGTGCCTGGAGCCCCGGGACAGGGTTTTACTATGGCTACACCTTC CAWSPGTGFYYGYTF
. TRBJ1-1 . TRBV5-1 TGCGCCAGCAGCTTGAGTCGACAAGCCACTGAAGCTTTCTTT CASSLSRQATEAFF
TRBD1 TRBJ2-4 . TRBV19 TGTGCCAGTAGATCCGACAGGGGAAACATTCAGTACTTC CASRSDRGNIQYF
. TRBJ1-2 . TRBV11-2 TGTGCCAGCAGCTTAGGACCGGACCAGACACTTCGGGGAGGCTACACCTTC CASSLGPDQTLRGGYTF
. TRBJ2-2 once TRBV18 TGTGCCAGCTCACCCCAGGGGTTTTCCACCGGGGAGCTGTTTTTT CASSPQGFSTGELFF
TRBD1 TRBJ2-3 . TRBV29-1 TGCAGCGTTGAGGGACAGGTTAACACAGATACGCAGTATTTT CSVEGQVNTDTQYF
TRBD1 TRBJ2-5 . TRBV28 TGTGCCAGCAGGACGACAGGGTTGGGGACCCAGTACTTC CASRTTGLGTQYF
. TRBJ1-2 . TRBV12-3/TRBV12-4 TGTGCCAGCAGTTCAAGGGAGGACTATGGCTACACCTTC CASSSREDYGYTF
TRBD1 TRBJ1-1 . TRBV4-2 TGTGCCAGCAGCGCCCCCGGGACAGGGTATGGTGAAGCTTTCTTT CASSAPGTGYGEAFF
TRBD2 TRBJ2-7 . TRBV7-2 TGTGCCAGCAGCTTAGGAGGTAGCGGGAGTTACGAGCAGTACTTC CASSLGGSGSYEQYF
TRBD1 TRBJ1-5 . TRBV19 TGTGCCAGTACTGACAGGGGGGATAGCAATCAGCCCCAGCATTTT CASTDRGDSNQPQHF
. TRBJ1-1 . TRBV10-2 TGCGCCAGCAGTGGACAGCAAACAGGGCGCTTGAACACTGAAGCTTTCTTT CASSGQQTGRLNTEAFF
. TRBJ1-6 . TRBV6-5 TGTGCCAGCAAAACGTCCTGGTCTAATAATTCACCCCTCCACTTT CASKTSWSNNSPLHF
TRBD2 TRBJ2-2 . TRBV19 TGTGCCAGTAGTGGTCGGGACTATGCGTCCGGGGAGCTGTTTTTT CASSGRDYASGELFF
TRBD1 TRBJ2-3 . TRBV5-6 TGTGCCAGCAGCGGTGGGACAGGGGGGAGCACAGATACGCAGTATTTT CASSGGTGGSTDTQYF
. TRBJ1-2 . TRBV3-1/TRBV3-2 TGTGCCAGCAGCCAAGATGGCGAAGGGGCGGTTGTCTATGGCTACACCTTC CASSQDGEGAVVYGYTF
. TRBJ1-1 . TRBV19 TGTGCCAGTAGTAAGGAGAGGATGAACACTGAAGCTTTCTTT CASSKERMNTEAFF
TRBD2 TRBJ2-1 . TRBV5-1 TGCGCCAGCAGTCCTCGCGGGGGGTCCGCACTCAATGAGCAGTTCTTC CASSPRGGSALNEQFF
. TRBJ1-2 . TRBV20-1 TGCAGTGCTAGTTTAAGTACGGGGAACTATGGCTACACCTTC CSASLSTGNYGYTF
. TRBJ2-7 . TRBV6-5 TGTGCCAGCAGTTACTATAGGACAAACGAGCAGTACTTC CASSYYRTNEQYF
. TRBJ2-5 once TRBV7-6 TGTGCCAGCAGCTCGGGTTTGGTCGAGACCCAGTACTTC CASSSGLVETQYF
. TRBJ1-2 once TRBV29-1 TGCAGCGCTGGAAGGAGACAGGAGAACTATGGCTACACCTTC CSAGRRQENYGYTF
TRBD1 TRBJ1-6 . TRBV2 TGTGCCAGCAAAGAGAACGGACAGGGCATTTCACCCCTCCACTTT CASKENGQGISPLHF
. TRBJ1-2 . TRBV19 TGTGCCAGTAGTATGGCGGGGGCCTCGGACTATGGCTACACCTTC CASSMAGASDYGYTF
. TRBJ2-3 . TRBV27 TGTGCCAGCAGTTTCCCCCGGGGGGATACGCAGTATTTT CASSFPRGDTQYF
TRBD2 TRBJ2-5 . TRBV5-1 TGCGCCAGCAGCCTGGGGACTAGCGGGGGGAGCCTGGAGACCCAGTACTTC CASSLGTSGGSLETQYF
TRBD2 TRBJ2-1 . TRBV19 TGTGCCAGTAGTCCCTTACTAGCGGTCAACAATGAGCAGTTCTTC CASSPLLAVNNEQFF
. TRBJ1-3 once TRBV10-3 TGTGCCATCAAGGGGGGGACCTCTGGAAACACCATATATTTT CAIKGGTSGNTIYF
. TRBJ2-7 . TRBV27 TGTGCCAGCAGTTTAGGGGTGGGGAGGCGCGAGCAGTACTTC CASSLGVGRREQYF
. TRBJ1-6 . TRBV6-5 TGTGCCAGCACGACGAGGACTTCCTATAATTCACCCCTCCACTTT CASTTRTSYNSPLHF
. TRBJ2-2 . TRBV5-8 TGTGCCAGCAGCTGGGGGCCTACTCTGGGGGAGCTGTTTTTT CASSWGPTLGELFF
TRBD2 TRBJ2-2 . TRBV3-1/TRBV3-2 TGTGCCAGCAGCCCCCGACTAGCGGGAACCGGGGAGCTGTTTTTT CASSPRLAGTGELFF
. TRBJ2-7 . TRBV19 TGTGCCAGTACCGAAAGGACTAAAAGGGACGAGCAGTACTTC CASTERTKRDEQYF
TRBD2 TRBJ2-3 . TRBV4-2 TGTGCCAGCAGCCAGGGCGGGACTAGCGGACATGGTACGCAGTATTTT CASSQGGTSGHGTQYF
. TRBJ1-1 . TRBV7-3 TGTGCCAGCAGCTCATCCGGACAGACTGAAGCTTTCTTT CASSSSGQTEAFF
. TRBJ1-5 . TRBV3-1/TRBV3-2 TGTGCCAGCAGCCAAGGATGGCAGTCCGCTAGTCAGCCCCAGCATTTT CASSQGWQSASQPQHF
TRBD2 TRBJ2-1 . TRBV9 TGTGCCAGCAGCGGATCACGCGGGGGGGAAGGATACAATGAGCAGTTCTTC CASSGSRGGEGYNEQFF
. TRBJ1-1 once TRBV24-1 TGTGCCACCAGTGACCCAGCCCGGGGGGACACTGAAGCTTTCTTT CATSDPARGDTEAFF
. TRBJ1-3 few TRBV15 TGTGCCACCAGCAGAGATCAGATAAACACCATATATTTT CATSRDQINTIYF
. TRBJ1-1 once TRBV28 TGTGCCAGCAGTTTCGGGGGCACTGAAGCTTTCTTT CASSFGGTEAFF
. TRBJ2-3 . TRBV11-3 TGTGCCAGCAGCTTGAGGGTGGATACGCAGTATTTT CASSLRVDTQYF
TRBD1 TRBJ1-3 . TRBV11-3 TGTGCCAGCAGCATAGGGACAGCAGGAAACACCATATATTTT CASSIGTAGNTIYF
TRBD2 TRBJ2-4 . TRBV7-2 TGTGCCAGCGGGACTAGCGGGGGAAACATTCAGTACTTC CASGTSGGNIQYF
. TRBJ1-4 few TRBV2 TGTGCCAGCAGGGACAGTTTTGGGGTTTGGCTGTTTTTT CASRDSFGVWLFF
. TRBJ2-7 . TRBV11-3 TGTGCCAGCAGCCCCCCTTCCTACGAGCAGTACTTC CASSPPSYEQYF
. TRBJ2-3 . TRBV6-6 TGTGCCAGCAGTCTGACGCGGGGTGGGCACACCACAGATAAGGCGCAGTATTTT CASSLTRGGHTTDKAQYF
. TRBJ1-6 . TRBV24-1 TGTGCCACCAGTGATTCGCGCTTAGGAGGAGTATTCTATAATTCACCCCTCCACTTT CATSDSRLGGVFYNSPLHF
. TRBJ1-2 . TRBV12-3/TRBV12-4 TGTGCCAGCAGTTTGGTGGCTGGGGGCGGCTACACCTTC CASSLVAGGGYTF